These 26 T cell receptor beta chains were sequenced from one sample in a study of T cell responses to AZD1222 COVID-19 vaccine. Clones were read by immunoSEQ multiplex PCR, and TCRdb kept only the in-frame ones, dropping some. The sample includes approximately 150,000 clones, over 85% of them seen just once. This specimen consisted of peripheral blood, obtained 28 days after the second AZD1222 dose. The receptors were sampled from an adult who received the AZD1222 COVID-19 vaccine.

J is TRBJ1-5 and V is TRBV7-9; 12 nucleotides match TRBD1. The CDR3 covers 16 residues. Germline assignment: CDR1 SEHNR and CDR2 FQNEAQ (reference sequence). The V and J ends lost 0 bases and 6 bases, in that order; junction bases with no gene match: 3. CDR3 DNA sequence: TGTGCCAGCAGCTTAGCGGGACAGGGGGCAAGTCAGCCCCAGCATTTT. It yields the protein CASSLAGQGASQPQHF.

The J gene is TRBJ2-3, the V gene TRBV30, with 8 bases aligning to TRBD1. The CDR3 extends over 17 amino acids. V shed 0 bases, J shed 6 bases, and the junction held 14 bases outside the gene matches. Germline V gene data show CDR1 as GTSNPN and CDR2 as SVGIG (reference sequence). DNA for the CDR3: TGTGCCTGGAGTGTTCCCTTCGGACAGGGTTTTCAGGATACGCAGTATTTT. As protein: CAWSVPFGQGFQDTQYF.

The chain has TRBV6-6 and TRBJ2-5, with 7 bases matching TRBD2. The CDR3 has 14 amino acids. V was clipped by 5 bases and J by 5 bases; unmatched bases: 8. In germline, CDR1 is MNHNY, CDR2 SVGAGI (reference sequence). CDR3 residues: CASSPPGAGETQYF. Written as DNA, the CDR3 is TGTGCCAGCAGTCCCCCTGGAGCGGGGGAGACCCAGTACTTC.

In this sample, this clone turned up once. V is TRBV18 and J is TRBJ1-1; weak D call: TRBD1 (5 bases). CDR1 and CDR2 (germline): KGHSH, LQKENI. This CDR3 has 17 amino acids. Deletions cut 0 bases from V and 0 bases from J, with 14 bases between. CDR3 nucleotides: TGTGCCAGCTCACCACCGAAAGGGGCCCAAATGAACACTGAAGCTTTCTTT. It encodes CASSPPKGAQMNTEAFF. The entire variable domain, with the rest obtained from reference TRBV18 and TRBJ1-1, is as follows: NAGVMQNPRHLVRRRGQEARLRCSPMKGHSHVYWYRQLPEEGLKFMVYLQKENIIDESGMPKERFSAEFPKEGPSILRIQQVVRGDSAAYFCASSPPKGAQMNTEAFFGQGTRLTVV.

The chain combines TRBV10-3 with TRBJ1-1; 11 nucleotides agree with TRBD1. Germline V gene lookup returns CDR1 ENHRY and CDR2 SYGVKD. The CDR3 is made up of 16 amino acids. V lost 7 bases and J lost 6; bases outside the gene matches: 13. In DNA, the CDR3 is TGTGCCATCAACCCGGGGACAGGGGGGGGTGGTGCTGAAGCTTTCTTT. Residues: CAINPGTGGGGAEAFF.

V gene TRBV4-2 combines with J gene TRBJ1-1; TRBD1 matches at 10 bases. The CDR3 contains 20 residues. V gave up 2 bases and J gave up 0 bases; unmatched junction bases: 15. Germline V lookup: CDR1 LGHNA, CDR2 YNFKEQ. The CDR3 region is CASSQQGRIPGQGMNTEAFF. The CDR3, as DNA: TGTGCCAGCAGCCAACAGGGTCGCATACCGGGACAGGGGATGAACACTGAAGCTTTCTTT.

The rearrangement links TRBV7-2 to TRBJ2-3; tentative D call: TRBD2 (6 bases). This CDR3 is 15 amino acids long. Per germline, CDR1 SGHTA and CDR2 FQGNSA. Trimming stripped 5 bases from V and 0 bases from J, with 12 bases between. The CDR3 loop is CASSPDYLSTDTQYF. CDR3 nucleotide sequence: TGTGCCAGCAGCCCGGACTACCTAAGCACAGATACGCAGTATTTT.

The chain carries TRBV7-2 and TRBJ1-2; no reliable D call. The CDR3 has 15 residues. The germline gives CDR1 SGHTA, CDR2 FQGNSA. V lost 4 bases, J lost 1 base, and 13 bases lay in between. As DNA, the CDR3 is TGTGCCAGCAGCTCCTATCGGGCAGATAACTATGGCTACACCTTC. This encodes CASSSYRADNYGYTF. Supplemented by reference TRBV7-2 and TRBJ1-2, the full variable domain reads GAGVSQSPSNKVTEKGKDVELRCDPISGHTALYWYRQSLGQGLEFLIYFQGNSAPDKSGLPSDRFSAERTGGSVSTLTIQRTQQEDSAVYLCASSSYRADNYGYTFGSGTRLTVV.

This chain joins TRBV19 and TRBJ1-2; 7 bases map to TRBD1. CDR1 and CDR2 from the germline V gene are LNHDA and SQIVND (reference sequence). The CDR3 is 15 amino acids. Germline trimming cut 5 bases from V and 4 bases from J; bases unmatched to any gene: 10. Here the CDR3 DNA reads TGTGCCAGTAGTGTCACAGGGGAGGTGGCCTATGGCTACACCTTC. Translation gives CASSVTGEVAYGYTF.

The chain carries TRBV29-1 and TRBJ1-2; a weak D match, TRBD1 (6 bases). The germline gives CDR1 SQVTM, CDR2 ANQGSEA. The CDR3 totals 15 residues. The V gene lost 1 base and the J gene lost 4 bases, with 16 bases spanning the gap. The CDR3 here is CSVEGLRGDGYGYTF. CDR3 nucleotides: TGCAGCGTTGAAGGGCTGAGGGGGGATGGCTATGGCTACACCTTC. Filled out from reference TRBV29-1 and TRBJ1-2, the complete variable domain reads SAVISQKPSRDICQRGTSLTIQCQVDSQVTMMFWYRQQPGQSLTLIATANQGSEATYESGFVIDKFPISRPNLTFSTLTVSNMSPEDSSIYLCSVEGLRGDGYGYTFGSGTRLTVV.

This clone has just one count. The rearrangement links TRBV6-5 to TRBJ1-6, with 11 bases lining up with TRBD1. Germline V gene lookup returns CDR1 MNHEY and CDR2 SVGAGI. The CDR3 runs 14 residues. V shed 5 bases and J 10 bases; nucleotides not matched to a gene: 4. The CDR3, as DNA: TGTGCCAGCAGTCCCGGGACAGGGGGATCACCCCTCCACTTT. This sequence encodes CASSPGTGGSPLHF.

The chain is built from TRBV28 and TRBJ2-3; 7 nucleotides line up with TRBD1. The CDR3 totals 15 residues. V was pared by 4 bases and J by 2 bases, with 6 bases of the junction left unmatched. Germline values: CDR1 MDHEN, CDR2 SYDVKM. CDR3 sequence reads: CASSSPGQSTDTQYF. The CDR3 DNA reads TGTGCCAGCAGTTCTCCGGGACAGTCCACAGATACGCAGTATTTT.

The rearrangement uses TRBV10-3 and TRBJ1-2; 7 nucleotides align to TRBD1. CDR1 and CDR2 (germline): ENHRY, SYGVKD. This CDR3 is built from 12 residues. The V gene end was trimmed by 5 bases and the J gene end by 13 bases; junction bases not matched to a gene: 10. CDR3 residues: CAISTGEMRCTF. CDR3 sequence (DNA): TGTGCCATCAGTACAGGGGAAATGCGGTGCACCTTC.

The rearrangement uses TRBV28 and TRBJ2-2; D might be TRBD1 (7 bases). Germline V gene data show CDR1 as MDHEN and CDR2 as SYDVKM. This CDR3 is 17 amino acids long. V gave up 1 base and J gave up 7 bases, with 19 bases separating them. The CDR3 DNA reads as TGTGCCAGCAGTTTATCCTCCACGGGCAGGGGGGTCGGGGAGCTGTTTTTT. The encoded protein is CASSLSSTGRGVGELFF.

J is TRBJ1-1 and V is TRBV5-6; D ambiguous. This CDR3 is built from 12 residues. Germline-derived CDR1 and CDR2 are SGHDT and YYEEEE. V shed 0 bases and J shed 3 bases, with 3 bases lying between them. The CDR3 sequence: CASSLDYTEAFF. In DNA form, the CDR3 reads TGTGCCAGCAGCTTGGACTACACTGAAGCTTTCTTT.

This clone was found a few times. This rearrangement joins TRBV9 to TRBJ2-1; D is ambiguous. CDR3 length equals 13 residues. Germline V gene lookup returns CDR1 SGDLS and CDR2 YYNGEE. V gave up 4 bases and J gave up 6 bases, with 11 bases separating them. In DNA, the CDR3 is TGTGCCAGCAGCACCACTTTTAGCAATGAGCAGTTCTTC. Translated, it gives CASSTTFSNEQFF.

Only a few counts were recorded for this clone. V gene TRBV5-5 combines with J gene TRBJ1-5, with D perhaps matching TRBD1 (5 bases). The CDR3 covers 15 residues. Per germline, CDR1 SGHKS and CDR2 YYEKEE (reference sequence). V lost 2 bases and J 5 bases, leaving 14 bases between the germline ends. The CDR3 nucleotides are TGTGCCAGCAGCTTAATCCCCGGAGGGGATCAGCCCCAGCATTTT. This gives the protein CASSLIPGGDQPQHF.

V usage is TRBV7-2 and J usage is TRBJ1-6; D possibly corresponds to TRBD1 (5 bases). CDR1 is SGHTA, CDR2 FQGNSA, per germline. Trimming took 5 bases from V and 6 from J, leaving 20 bases between them. The CDR3 length is 17 residues. Here the CDR3 reads CASSLSLYPGRNSPLHF. The CDR3 DNA is TGTGCCAGCAGCCTTAGCCTATACCCGGGACGTAATTCACCCCTCCACTTT.

CDR3 DNA: TGTGCCAGCAGTTACTCGGGCGGGAGGAGTCTCTACGAGCAGTACTTC. It encodes CASSYSGGRSLYEQYF. The chain links TRBV6-5 to TRBJ2-7; TRBD2 matches at 8 bases. Trimming cost V 0 bases and J 3 bases; bases outside gene matches: 7. The germline gives CDR1 MNHEY, CDR2 SVGAGI. The length of the CDR3 is 16 residues.

V usage is TRBV14 and J usage is TRBJ1-3; D is uncertain. CDR3 length: 14 amino acids. Trimming cost V 1 base and J 4 bases, with 8 bases left between them. CDR1 SGHDN and CDR2 FVKESK come from the germline V gene. The CDR3 DNA reads TGTGCCAGCAGCCAAGGGGTCGGAGGAAACACCATATATTTT. This codes for CASSQGVGGNTIYF.

The chain couples TRBV30 to TRBJ1-2; 8 bases align to TRBD1. CDR1 is GTSNPN and CDR2 is SVGIG in the germline V gene (reference sequence). CDR3 size: 14 residues. V lost 8 bases and J lost 7; bases outside the gene matches: 15. CDR3 amino acids: CASEQGDARFGYTF. CDR3 coding DNA: TGTGCCAGCGAACAGGGGGACGCCCGATTTGGCTACACCTTC.

J is TRBJ1-2 and V is TRBV2; 9 bases are a match to TRBD1. Germline V gene lookup returns CDR1 SNHLY and CDR2 FYNNEI. The junction had 14 bases not matched to a gene; V was cut back by 7 bases and J by 2 bases. The CDR3 extends over 17 amino acids. CDR3 amino acids: CASNPLHRGLSNYGYTF. As DNA, the CDR3 is TGTGCCAGCAATCCGCTTCACAGGGGGCTTTCGAACTATGGCTACACCTTC.

The V call is TRBV27, the J call TRBJ1-1; no clear D gene. The CDR3 has 13 amino acids. V lost 6 bases and J lost 2, with 10 bases in between. CDR1 is MNHEY, CDR2 SMNVEV, per germline (reference sequence). This CDR3 is CASRPLSNTEAFF. The CDR3, as DNA: TGTGCCAGCAGGCCCCTAAGTAACACTGAAGCTTTCTTT.

For the CDR3, the DNA is TGTGCCAGCAGTTACTCTACTAGCGGGAGTATTTACGAGCAGTACTTC. The encoded protein is CASSYSTSGSIYEQYF. The chain couples TRBV6-5 to TRBJ2-7, with 11 bases aligning to TRBD2. The CDR3 has 16 residues. J was trimmed by 4 bases and V by 0 bases; bases with no gene match: 5. Germline assignment: CDR1 MNHEY and CDR2 SVGAGI.

V and J are TRBV6-6 and TRBJ1-1; TRBD1 is a possible D gene (5 bases). This CDR3 spans 14 amino acids. Germline V CDR1 and CDR2: MNHNY, SVGAGI (reference sequence). Trimming took 4 bases from V and 3 from J, leaving 12 bases between them. The CDR3 DNA reads as TGTGCCAGCAGTTCCTCTCGGGGGTACACTGAAGCTTTCTTT. It yields the protein CASSSSRGYTEAFF.

The chain is built from TRBV11-2 and TRBJ1-2; TRBD1 matches at 9 bases. V shed 4 bases, J shed 6 bases, and the junction held 9 bases outside the gene matches. CDR3 size: 15 residues. Germline-derived CDR1 and CDR2 are SGHAT and FQNNGV. CDR3 region: CASSSIRGQGNGYTF. The CDR3 nucleotides read TGTGCCAGCAGCTCCATAAGGGGACAGGGCAATGGCTACACCTTC.